These 22 T cell receptor beta chains were all obtained from the same sample, sequenced in a study of breast tumors, draining lymph nodes, adjacent tissues. Samples came from axillary lymph nodes draining the breast cancer. TCRdb re-called the multiplex PCR reads through MiXCR, storing one row per CDR3 protein. The data contain 180,000 or so distinct CDR3 sequences, roughly 31% of them singletons. Sequenced material: axillary lymph node tissue. All receptors come from a female donor with breast cancer. Some clones in this sample may be carry-over from other donors' samples.

The CDR3 bases are TGTGCCAGCAGCTTGCGAAGGGGGACTAGCACAGATACGCAGTATTTT. Translating it yields CASSLRRGTSTDTQYF. The chain has TRBV5-6 and TRBJ2-3; D is possibly TRBD1 or TRBD2 (6 bases each). Trimming cost V 1 base and J 0 bases, with 12 bases left between them. This CDR3 contains 16 residues. Germline values: CDR1 SGHDT, CDR2 YYEEEE.

This clonotype was counted at least ten times. The chain is built from TRBV20-1 and TRBJ2-3; D not certain. Germline V gene lookup returns CDR1 DFQATT and CDR2 SNEGSKA (reference sequence). V dropped 6 bases and J dropped 0 bases, with 16 bases sitting between them. The length of the CDR3 is 15 residues. The CDR3 nucleotides read TGCAGTGCGATCGGACCCGAGCCGAGCACAGATACGCAGTATTTT. Translated, it gives CSAIGPEPSTDTQYF.

Ten or more counts support this clonotype. The rearrangement joins TRBV5-6 to TRBJ2-1; D remains unclear. Germline loops: CDR1 SGHDT, CDR2 YYEEEE. Trimming pared 4 bases from V and 5 bases from J, leaving 7 bases between. The CDR3 spans 12 residues. The CDR3 nucleotides are TGTGCCAGCAGCAGGACGGACAATGAGCAGTTCTTC. Its translation: CASSRTDNEQFF. The whole variable domain, filled in from reference TRBV5-6 and TRBJ2-1, reads DAGVTQSPTHLIKTRGQQVTLRCSPKSGHDTVSWYQQALGQGPQFIFQYYEEEERQRGNFPDRFSGHQFPNYSSELNVNALLLGDSALYLCASSRTDNEQFFGPGTRLTVL.

The sample holds many counts of this clonotype. The gene calls are TRBV20-1 and TRBJ1-6; D is unclear. The CDR3 runs 14 residues. Germline V CDR1 and CDR2: DFQATT, SNEGSKA (reference sequence). V was shortened by 5 bases and J by 7 bases, with 15 bases between the two germline ends. The CDR3 region is CSAQGEGMNSPLHF. The CDR3 DNA reads as TGCAGTGCTCAAGGCGAGGGTATGAATTCACCCCTCCACTTT.

Concerning this clonotype itself: At one boundary the junction diverges from the germline segment, which might be a read error. This rearrangement joins TRBV7-2 to TRBJ1-1; D might be TRBD1 (6 bases). The germline V gene has CDR1 SGHTA and CDR2 FQGNSA. The CDR3 is 15 amino acids. This CDR3 is CASSSRRKGGTEAVF. DNA for the CDR3: TGTGCCAGCAGCTCCCGCCGGAAGGGGGGGACTGAAGCTGTCTTT.

This clonotype was detected ten times or more. The gene calls are TRBV5-6 and TRBJ1-2; the match to TRBD1 covers 10 bases. V dropped 2 bases and J dropped 3; count of bases not matched to a gene: 7. Germline loops: CDR1 SGHDT, CDR2 YYEEEE. This CDR3 has 16 residues. The CDR3 sequence is CASSLIGQGEYYGYTF. CDR3 coding DNA: TGTGCCAGCAGCTTAATTGGACAGGGGGAATACTATGGCTACACCTTC.

This clonotype was observed at least ten times. The chain employs TRBV11-3 and TRBJ2-3, with 15 bases lining up with TRBD2. Germline CDR1 reads SGHNT; CDR2 reads YENEEA. The junction had 8 bases not matched to a gene; V was cut back by 5 bases and J by 2 bases. The length of the CDR3 is 18 residues. CDR3 protein: CASSPGTSGGLNTDTQYF. Written as DNA, the CDR3 is TGTGCCAGCAGCCCCGGGACTAGCGGGGGGCTAAACACAGATACGCAGTATTTT. Full variable domain (rest looked up from reference TRBV11-3 and TRBJ2-3): EAGVVQSPRYKIIEKKQPVAFWCNPISGHNTLYWYLQNLGQGPELLIRYENEEAVDDSQLPKDRFSAERLKGVDSTLKIQPAELGDSAVYLCASSPGTSGGLNTDTQYFGPGTRLTVL.

As concerns this clonotype: This may arise from a read error, as a much more abundant clone is one base away. Likely a read error: the CDR3 ends without its conserved phenylalanine or tryptophan. The rearrangement joins TRBV3-1 to TRBJ1-2; 7 bases agree with TRBD1. V gave up 1 base and J gave up 6 bases; unmatched junction bases: 8. The length of the CDR3 is 15 residues. Germline V gene sequence: CDR1 LGHDT, CDR2 YNNKEL (reference sequence). The CDR3 nucleotides read TGTGCCAGCAGCCAAGGAATAAGGACAGGCAATGGCTACACCCTC. The encoded protein is CASSQGIRTGNGYTL.

Many counts were recorded for this clonotype. The CDR3, as DNA: TGTGCCAGCCGGGTCCATGGAGAGACCCAGTACTTC. Translated, it gives CASRVHGETQYF. The rearrangement joins TRBV3-1 to TRBJ2-5; D uncertain. The germline V and J ends were trimmed by 8 bases and 4 bases, with 11 bases remaining between them. Germline-derived CDR1 and CDR2 are LGHDT and YNNKEL (reference sequence). The CDR3 runs 12 residues.

This chain connects TRBV15 to TRBJ2-5; TRBD2 aligns across 7 bases. This CDR3 spans 19 amino acids. Germline values: CDR1 LNHNV, CDR2 YYDKDF (reference sequence). The trim removed 4 bases at V and 4 bases at J, leaving 21 bases unmatched. This CDR3 reads CATSTKSTFSGGRGETQYF. Here the CDR3 DNA reads TGTGCCACCAGCACCAAAAGTACTTTCTCCGGGGGGAGAGGAGAGACCCAGTACTTC.

The rearrangement links TRBV2 to TRBJ1-4; D gene uncertain. CDR3 length: 12 amino acids. Trimming removed 6 bases from V and 8 bases from J, with 10 bases in between. Germline CDR1 is SNHLY and CDR2 is FYNNEI. The CDR3 sequence: CASRVAGEKLFF. The CDR3 bases are TGTGCCAGCAGGGTAGCGGGGGAAAAACTGTTTTTT.

This sequence joins TRBV19 and TRBJ2-3; the D call may be TRBD1 or TRBD2 (6 bases each). This CDR3 spans 14 amino acids. The germline V gene has CDR1 LNHDA and CDR2 SQIVND (reference sequence). Trimming removed 7 bases at V and 7 bases at J, with 18 bases between. The CDR3, as DNA: TGTGCCAGTACCATAGGGGGAGGCGAGTATACGCAGTATTTT. Residues: CASTIGGGEYTQYF.

This clonotype showed up just once. The V call is TRBV24-1, the J call TRBJ1-5, with 10 bases identical to TRBD1. The germline V gene encodes CDR1 KGHDR and CDR2 SFDVKD. The CDR3 has 13 amino acids. With V trimmed by 6 bases and J by 6 bases, 1 base remained unmatched. CDR3: CATSRTGGQPQHF. The DNA for the CDR3 is TGTGCCACCAGTAGGACAGGGGGTCAGCCCCAGCATTTT.

This clonotype was recorded many times. This chain connects TRBV30 to TRBJ1-6; TRBD1 matches at 9 bases. J lost 8 bases, V lost 3 bases, and 5 bases had no gene match. Germline values: CDR1 GTSNPN, CDR2 SVGIG (reference sequence). The CDR3 spans 14 residues. The DNA of the CDR3 is TGTGCCTGGAGGGCGGGGACAGGGTATTCACCCCTCCACTTT. Its translation: CAWRAGTGYSPLHF.

This clonotype has at least ten counts. The rearrangement links TRBV4-1 to TRBJ1-4; D is perhaps TRBD1 (5 bases). CDR1 and CDR2 from the germline V gene are MGHRA and YSYEKL. V lost 0 bases to trimming and J lost 3 bases, with 8 bases between them. The length of the CDR3 is 15 residues. This chain's CDR3 is CASSQEGGANEKLFF. Written as DNA, the CDR3 is TGCGCCAGCAGCCAAGAGGGGGGAGCTAATGAAAAACTGTTTTTT.

Note on this clonotype: This may be a read error, as it is one base from a much larger clone. The genes are TRBV20-1 and TRBJ1-2; TRBD1 might be the D (5 bases). CDR1 is DFQATT and CDR2 is SNEGSKA in the germline V gene (reference sequence). The CDR3 contains 11 residues. The V gene lost 7 bases and the J gene lost 3 bases, with 9 bases spanning the gap. CDR3 bases: TGCAGTGTCCGCAGGGACTATGGCTACACCTTC. It is translated as CSVRRDYGYTF.

Comment on this clonotype: As the CDR3 is not closed by the conserved phenylalanine or tryptophan, this likely results from a read error. V and J are TRBV19 and TRBJ2-7; D may be TRBD2 (5 bases). V lost 4 bases and J 2 bases, leaving 9 bases between the germline ends. The CDR3 is 13 amino acids. Germline V CDR1 and CDR2: LNHDA, SQIVND (reference sequence). The CDR3 loop reads CASSTTGTYEQYL. The CDR3 DNA sequence: TGTGCCAGTAGTACGACGGGAACCTACGAGCAGTACCTC.

This clonotype was counted at least ten times. The chain has TRBV11-2 and TRBJ2-5; D not resolved. The CDR3 has 11 amino acids. V was trimmed by 5 bases and J by 5 bases, leaving 6 bases between them. The germline CDR1 and CDR2 sequences are SGHAT and FQNNGV. The CDR3 reads CASSMWETQYF. CDR3 sequence (DNA): TGTGCCAGCAGCATGTGGGAGACCCAGTACTTC.

This rearrangement joins TRBV12-3 or TRBV12-4 to TRBJ1-2; D remains unclear. The CDR3 runs 13 residues. Trimming pared 2 bases from V and 5 bases from J, leaving 9 bases between. CDR3 region: CASSLMEDYGYTF. The DNA for the CDR3 is TGTGCCAGCAGTTTAATGGAAGATTATGGCTACACCTTC.

This clonotype was detected only a few times. Since a much larger clone is just one base distant, this may be a read error. The chain recombines TRBV20-1 with TRBJ2-7; 9 bases agree with TRBD2. The V gene's germline CDR1 is DFQATT and CDR2 SNEGSKA (reference sequence). This CDR3 is 13 amino acids long. CDR3 sequence reads: CSARTGTSYAQYF. The DNA for the CDR3 is TGCAGTGCTAGGACAGGGACTAGCTACGCGCAGTACTTC.

In this sample, this clonotype turned up once. The chain carries TRBV12-3 or TRBV12-4 and TRBJ1-6; 7 bases are shared with TRBD1. The CDR3 extends over 15 amino acids. V trimming: 7 bases; J trimming: 9 bases; junction bases outside the gene matches: 12. CDR3 protein: CASTLGRGPTSPLHF. The DNA of the CDR3 is TGTGCCAGCACCTTAGGAAGGGGGCCCACTTCACCCCTCCACTTT.

This clonotype was recorded a few times. This sequence may be a read error, since a much larger clone differs from it by one base. Likely a read error: the CDR3 ends without its conserved phenylalanine or tryptophan. This chain uses TRBV7-9 with TRBJ2-1; 10 bases are a match to TRBD2. Germline CDR1 reads SEHNR; CDR2 reads FQNEAQ (reference sequence). The CDR3 contains 14 residues. Trimming took 1 base from V and 6 from J; bases not matched to a gene: 0. The CDR3 DNA sequence: TGTGCCAGCAGCTTAGGGACTAGCGGCAATGAGCAGTTCCTC. Translation gives CASSLGTSGNEQFL.